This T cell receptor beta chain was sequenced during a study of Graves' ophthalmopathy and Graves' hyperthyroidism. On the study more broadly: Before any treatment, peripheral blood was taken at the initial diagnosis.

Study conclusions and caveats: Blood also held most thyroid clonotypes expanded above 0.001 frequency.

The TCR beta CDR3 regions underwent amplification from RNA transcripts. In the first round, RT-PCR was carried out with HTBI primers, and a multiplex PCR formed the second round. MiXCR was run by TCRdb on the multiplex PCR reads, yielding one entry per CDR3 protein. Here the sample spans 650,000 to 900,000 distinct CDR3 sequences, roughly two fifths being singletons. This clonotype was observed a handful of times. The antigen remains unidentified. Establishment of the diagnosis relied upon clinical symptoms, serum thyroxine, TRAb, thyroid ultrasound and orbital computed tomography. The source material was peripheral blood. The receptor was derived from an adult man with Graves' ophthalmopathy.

The DNA of the CDR3 is TGTGCCAGCAGTTCGGGAAGAGGGGGCGCGCAGACCCAGTACTTC. Translated: CASSSGRGGAQTQYF. The chain has TRBV2 and TRBJ2-5, with 7 nucleotides matching TRBD1. Germline CDR1 is SNHLY and CDR2 is FYNNEI. The CDR3 contains 15 residues. With V trimmed by 5 bases and J by 6 bases, 12 bases remained unmatched.